One sample yielded the 28 T cell receptor beta chains listed below, sequenced in a study of T cell responses to AZD1222 COVID-19 vaccine. Sequencing used immunoSEQ multiplex PCR; TCRdb keeps in-frame clones, though not all of them. Of 60,000 to 85,000 clones listed, about three quarters were seen once; the top ten hold about 25%. Sequenced here: peripheral blood, sampled 28 days after the second dose of the MenACWY control vaccine. The receptors stem from an adult who received the MenACWY meningococcal vaccine as a control.

J is TRBJ1-3 and V is TRBV7-2; D is uncertain. Per germline, CDR1 SGHTA and CDR2 FQGNSA. This CDR3 spans 16 amino acids. V was trimmed by 0 bases and J by 4 bases, leaving 13 bases between them. As DNA, the CDR3 is TGTGCCAGCAGCTTAGCGGACGGCCAGAGGGGAAACACCATATATTTT. Translated, it gives CASSLADGQRGNTIYF.

This clone was seen a few times. The V gene is TRBV18, the J gene TRBJ1-3, with 9 bases identical to TRBD1. Per the germline V gene, CDR1 is KGHSH and CDR2 is LQKENI. V lost 6 bases and J lost 4; bases outside the gene matches: 10. The CDR3 has 16 amino acids. CDR3 region: CASSPLNRGPGNTIYF. CDR3 coding DNA: TGTGCCAGCTCGCCGTTGAACAGGGGGCCAGGAAACACCATATATTTT.

The chain recombines TRBV18 with TRBJ2-5, with D unresolved. Trimming pared 5 bases from V and 5 bases from J, leaving 12 bases between. The germline V gene encodes CDR1 KGHSH and CDR2 LQKENI. This CDR3 has 13 amino acids. The CDR3 DNA is TGTGCCAGCTCATCCCCAGCCAGTGAGACCCAGTACTTC. This encodes CASSSPASETQYF.

The CDR3 reads CASSLDTGSSYNSPLHF. The CDR3 DNA is TGTGCCAGCAGCTTGGATACAGGGAGCTCCTATAATTCACCCCTCCACTTT. The V gene is TRBV5-4, the J gene TRBJ1-6; possibly TRBD1 for D (6 bases). Germline CDR1 and CDR2: SGHNT and YYREEE (reference sequence). Trimming removed 0 bases from V and 0 bases from J, with 10 bases in between. This CDR3 is 17 amino acids long.

This chain connects TRBV2 to TRBJ2-7; D not resolved. The V and J ends lost 3 bases and 2 bases respectively, with 8 bases between them. The CDR3 length is 13 residues. Per the germline V gene, CDR1 is SNHLY and CDR2 is FYNNEI. CDR3 in DNA: TGTGCCAGCAGTGATTCAGAACCCTACGAGCAGTACTTC. It codes for CASSDSEPYEQYF.

V and J are TRBV6-1 and TRBJ1-1, with D tentatively TRBD1 (6 bases). Looked up from germline, CDR1 is MNHNS and CDR2 is SASEGT. The length of the CDR3 is 16 residues. Trimming removed 1 base from V and 0 bases from J, with 12 bases in between. The CDR3 DNA is TGTGCCAGCAGTGAAGGCATAGGACAGATGAACACTGAAGCTTTCTTT. Protein sequence: CASSEGIGQMNTEAFF.

This sequence joins TRBV6-5 and TRBJ2-5, with D maybe TRBD2 (5 bases). The germline V gene has CDR1 MNHEY and CDR2 SVGAGI. The CDR3 loop spans 15 amino acids. Trimming took off 5 bases at V and 2 bases at J, with 15 bases between the two ends. The CDR3: CASSLTPWEQETQYF. The CDR3 DNA is TGTGCCAGCAGTCTCACCCCTTGGGAGCAAGAGACCCAGTACTTC.

The rearrangement joins TRBV7-6 to TRBJ2-1, with 13 bases aligning to TRBD2. Germline V gene lookup returns CDR1 SGHVS and CDR2 FNYEAQ. The CDR3 covers 19 residues. V lost 5 bases and J lost 11; bases outside the gene matches: 21. CDR3 sequence reads: CASSPGSLNLTSGGPKQFF. The CDR3 region has the DNA TGTGCCAGCAGCCCCGGGTCCCTAAACCTGACTAGCGGGGGGCCTAAGCAGTTCTTC.

The chain carries TRBV11-2 and TRBJ2-7; TRBD2 matches 8 bases. Germline V gene data show CDR1 as SGHAT and CDR2 as FQNNGV. The CDR3 runs 14 residues. With V trimmed by 5 bases and J by 5 bases, 8 bases remained unmatched. In nucleotides, the CDR3 is TGTGCCAGCAGCCGGAGCGGGGGACTAAACGAGCAGTACTTC. Translation: CASSRSGGLNEQYF.

The chain joins TRBV12-5 to TRBJ2-1; TRBD1 is a possible D gene (8 bases). Germline CDR1 reads LGHNT; CDR2 reads FRNRAP. Trimming took 5 bases from V and 4 from J, leaving 18 bases between them. The CDR3 spans 16 residues. The DNA of the CDR3 is TGTGCTAGTGGTCGGGGGGCACAGGGGGAGTACAATGAGCAGTTCTTC. Its protein product is CASGRGAQGEYNEQFF.

The rearrangement joins TRBV13 to TRBJ2-7, with D maybe TRBD2 (5 bases). Germline V lookup: CDR1 PRHDT, CDR2 FYEKMQ (reference sequence). The germline V and J ends were trimmed by 5 bases and 7 bases, with 18 bases remaining between them. The CDR3 length is 14 residues. The CDR3 is CASSTRTQLREQYF. Here the CDR3 DNA reads TGTGCCAGCAGCACCAGGACTCAGTTGAGAGAGCAGTACTTC.

By sample fraction, this clone is medium-sized (0.01 to 0.1%). This rearrangement joins TRBV9 to TRBJ1-2, with D possibly being TRBD1 (5 bases). The CDR3 runs to 14 residues. Germline values: CDR1 SGDLS, CDR2 YYNGEE. Trimming removed 3 bases from V and 4 bases from J, with 13 bases in between. CDR3 bases: TGTGCCAGCAGCGCCGACTCCGGGGCCTATGGCTACACCTTC. Residues: CASSADSGAYGYTF.

The V and J genes are TRBV7-9 and TRBJ2-3; D is undetermined. Germline CDR1 SEHNR, CDR2 FQNEAQ (reference sequence). The CDR3 sequence is 14 residues long. The V gene lost 1 base and the J gene lost 3 bases, with 8 bases spanning the gap. CDR3 nucleotides: TGTGCCAGCAGCTTAGGAGGTGAAACAGATACGCAGTATTTT. Translation gives CASSLGGETDTQYF.

This chain connects TRBV5-5 to TRBJ2-7; 7 bases agree with TRBD1. Germline CDR1 reads SGHKS; CDR2 reads YYEKEE (reference sequence). The junction had 6 bases not matched to a gene; V was cut back by 2 bases and J by 4 bases. The CDR3 consists of 14 residues. The CDR3 DNA is TGTGCCAGCAGCTTAGGGGGACAGAGTTACGAGCAGTACTTC. Translation: CASSLGGQSYEQYF. Filled out from reference TRBV5-5 and TRBJ2-7, the complete variable domain reads DAGVTQSPTHLIKTRGQQVTLRCSPISGHKSVSWYQQVLGQGPQFIFQYYEKEERGRGNFPDRFSARQFPNYSSELNVNALLLGDSALYLCASSLGGQSYEQYFGPGTRLTVT.

The chain carries TRBV6-5 and TRBJ1-3, with D unclear. V lost 7 bases to trimming and J lost 2 bases, with 15 bases between them. Germline values: CDR1 MNHEY, CDR2 SVGAGI. The CDR3 totals 15 residues. CDR3 coding DNA: TGTGCCAGCACCGCAGCTGGCGGGGCTGGAAACACCATATATTTT. Amino acids: CASTAAGGAGNTIYF.

The chain uses TRBV5-5 and TRBJ2-3; 8 nucleotides align to TRBD2. Germline CDR1 and CDR2: SGHKS and YYEKEE (reference sequence). This CDR3 comprises 14 residues. With 5 bases clipped from V and 3 bases from J, the junction kept 5 bases outside the gene matches. In nucleotides, the CDR3 is TGTGCCAGCAGACGACTAGCGTCTACAGATACGCAGTATTTT. Translated: CASRRLASTDTQYF.

As regards this clone: The same CDR3 arises from other DNA sequences in this sample as well. This sequence joins TRBV2 and TRBJ2-7; D possibly corresponds to TRBD2 (6 bases). Trimming took off 3 bases at V and 0 bases at J, with 9 bases between the two ends. CDR3 length: 14 amino acids. Germline CDR1 reads SNHLY; CDR2 reads FYNNEI. CDR3 protein: CASSDGGLSYEQYF. The CDR3 coding sequence is TGTGCCAGCAGTGACGGGGGACTCTCCTACGAGCAGTACTTC.

The chain links TRBV20-1 to TRBJ2-3; D gene uncertain. V lost 6 bases and J lost 5, with 9 bases in between. Germline CDR1 is DFQATT and CDR2 is SNEGSKA (reference sequence). This CDR3 has 11 residues. CDR3: CSAALGDTQYF. For the CDR3, the DNA is TGCAGTGCCGCCCTTGGAGATACGCAGTATTTT.

The sample holds one count of this clone. The chain uses TRBV11-2 and TRBJ2-1, with 8 positions matching TRBD2. The ends lost 4 bases at V and 4 bases at J; junction bases unmatched: 9. This CDR3 has 16 residues. Germline loops: CDR1 SGHAT, CDR2 FQNNGV. In DNA, the CDR3 is TGTGCCAGCAGCTCCCGGGGGCGGGGGGCATACAATGAGCAGTTCTTC. This sequence encodes CASSSRGRGAYNEQFF.

This chain links TRBV18 with TRBJ1-1; TRBD1 agrees at 7 bases. This CDR3 spans 14 amino acids. V trimming: 6 bases; J trimming: 5 bases; junction bases outside the gene matches: 9. CDR1 is KGHSH and CDR2 is LQKENI in the germline V gene. The CDR3 sequence is CASSRQGSRTEAFF. The CDR3 coding sequence is TGTGCCAGCTCTCGACAGGGTTCGCGGACTGAAGCTTTCTTT.

This clone turned up a few times. This sequence joins TRBV7-2 and TRBJ2-7, with 12 nucleotides matching TRBD2. The CDR3 sequence is 15 residues long. Trimming took 5 bases from V and 6 from J; bases not matched to a gene: 8. Germline CDR1 SGHTA, CDR2 FQGNSA. The CDR3 sequence: CASSTSGGTLTEQYF. DNA of the CDR3: TGTGCCAGCAGCACTAGCGGGGGGACCCTAACCGAGCAGTACTTC.

The chain couples TRBV7-2 to TRBJ1-3; tentative D call: TRBD1 (5 bases). Germline CDR1 is SGHTA and CDR2 is FQGNSA. V was shortened by 5 bases and J by 4 bases, with 9 bases between the two germline ends. CDR3 size: 13 residues. Here the CDR3 DNA reads TGTGCCAGCAGCCATGACAGCGGAAACACCATATATTTT. It is translated as CASSHDSGNTIYF.

J is TRBJ2-2 and V is TRBV7-9; tentatively, D is TRBD2 (7 bases). Germline CDR1 reads SEHNR; CDR2 reads FQNEAQ (reference sequence). CDR3 size: 16 residues. Trimming took off 5 bases at V and 2 bases at J, with 15 bases between the two ends. The CDR3 spells CASSPGGGSNTGELFF. Here the CDR3 DNA reads TGTGCCAGCAGCCCGGGCGGGGGCTCAAACACCGGGGAGCTGTTTTTT.

The CDR3 protein is CASTSRGGNTGELFF. The CDR3 DNA is TGTGCCAGTACGTCCAGGGGGGGTAACACCGGGGAGCTGTTTTTT. The chain recombines TRBV19 with TRBJ2-2; D may be TRBD1 or TRBD2 (7 bases each). Germline V gives CDR1 LNHDA, CDR2 SQIVND (reference sequence). Between the trimmed V and J ends, which lost 7 bases and 2 bases, there was a span of 14 bases. This CDR3 spans 15 amino acids.

The V gene is TRBV15, the J gene TRBJ2-7; possibly TRBD2 for D (5 bases). The germline V gene has CDR1 LNHNV and CDR2 YYDKDF (reference sequence). The CDR3 extends over 14 amino acids. Trimming pared 3 bases from V and 3 bases from J, leaving 12 bases between. Here the CDR3 reads CATSRGSFGYEQYF. The CDR3 DNA reads as TGTGCCACCAGCAGGGGGAGTTTTGGCTACGAGCAGTACTTC.

V usage is TRBV6-2 or TRBV6-3 and J usage is TRBJ1-5; D is unclear. Germline loops: CDR1 MNHEY, CDR2 SVGEGT. CDR3 length equals 14 residues. The V end lost 6 bases, the J end lost 4 bases, and 13 bases lay between the germline ends. As DNA, the CDR3 is TGTGCCAGCAGCCTAATTCGGGGAAATCAGCCCCAGCATTTT. Its protein is CASSLIRGNQPQHF.

CDR3 region: CASSERDGSYGYTF. In DNA form, the CDR3 reads TGTGCCAGCAGCGAGCGGGACGGGAGTTATGGCTACACCTTC. This chain connects TRBV4-2 to TRBJ1-2; D may be TRBD1 (5 bases). V lost 5 bases and J 5 bases, leaving 15 bases between the germline ends. CDR1 and CDR2 from the germline V gene are LGHNA and YNFKEQ. The CDR3 sequence is 14 residues long.

The rearrangement uses TRBV7-2 and TRBJ1-2; D perhaps matches TRBD1 (6 bases). The V end was cut by 3 bases, the J end by 5 bases, with 16 bases between. CDR1 and CDR2 (germline): SGHTA, FQGNSA. The CDR3 runs to 15 residues. The CDR3 is CASSFPGQQSYGYTF. Written as DNA, the CDR3 is TGTGCCAGCAGCTTTCCCGGACAGCAGAGTTATGGCTACACCTTC. The full variable domain, completed using reference TRBV7-2 and TRBJ1-2, is GAGVSQSPSNKVTEKGKDVELRCDPISGHTALYWYRQSLGQGLEFLIYFQGNSAPDKSGLPSDRFSAERTGGSVSTLTIQRTQQEDSAVYLCASSFPGQQSYGYTFGSGTRLTVV.